This is a list of T cell receptor beta chains from one sample in a study of blood T cell repertoires in COVID-19. Measured with immunoSEQ multiplex PCR; TCRdb has only the in-frame clones, and not every one. Of some 230,000 clones in the sample, about 86% are singletons; the top ten hold about 2.3%. Input material: peripheral blood. Source of these receptors: a woman aged 55-70 years with acute or convalescent COVID-19. Each CDR3 is given with its conserved first and last residue. A D gene is named only where the DNA matches it firmly. Clone size appears in some rows only: once, few, many, or a class for an expanded clone.

d_call,clone_size,j_call,v_call,cdr3_nt,cdr3_aa
NA,NA,TRBJ2-1,TRBV27,TGTGCCAGCAGTTATGCAGGTGAGCAGTTCTTC,CASSYAGEQFF
NA,NA,TRBJ1-1,TRBV24-1,TGTGCCACCAGTGGATCGGGAATGAACACTGAGGCTTTCTTT,CATSGSGMNTEAFF
TRBD1,NA,TRBJ2-4,TRBV9,TGTGCCAGCAGCGTAGGGGACAGCAAAAACATTCAGTACTTC,CASSVGDSKNIQYF
NA,NA,TRBJ1-2,TRBV11-2,TGTGCCAGCAGCTTCGGGGGGGGAGACTATGGCTACACCTTC,CASSFGGGDYGYTF
NA,NA,TRBJ1-2,TRBV28,TGTGCCAACAGTTTCTCAGGGGATGGTGGCTACACCTTC,CANSFSGDGGYTF
TRBD2,NA,TRBJ2-7,TRBV3-1/TRBV3-2,TGTGCCAGCAGCCAAGTGGGTAGCGGGGGGGCCTACGAGCAGTACTTC,CASSQVGSGGAYEQYF
NA,NA,TRBJ2-7,TRBV25-1,TGTGCCAGCAGTGACGACAGGAACAACTTTTACGAGCAGTACTTC,CASSDDRNNFYEQYF
NA,NA,TRBJ1-1,TRBV29-1,TGCAGCGTCGAGGAGAACACTGAAGCTTTCTTT,CSVEENTEAFF
NA,NA,TRBJ1-2,TRBV11-1,TGTGCCAGCAGCTTCGTCGGGGTTCCTAATTATGGCTACACCTTC,CASSFVGVPNYGYTF
NA,once,TRBJ2-7,TRBV25-1,TGTGCCAGCAGTCTCGGCGGAGGCTACGAGCAGTACTTC,CASSLGGGYEQYF
TRBD1,NA,TRBJ1-1,TRBV29-1,TGCAGCGTTCATGGACAGGAGCACACTGAAGCTTTCTTT,CSVHGQEHTEAFF
NA,NA,TRBJ1-1,TRBV6-5,TGTGCCAGCAGTTACGGGCAGCTGAACACTGAAGCTTTCTTT,CASSYGQLNTEAFF
TRBD1,NA,TRBJ1-2,TRBV7-2,TGTGCCAGCAGGGCAGGGGGCAACTATGGCTACACCTTC,CASRAGGNYGYTF
TRBD2,NA,TRBJ2-7,TRBV7-2,TGTGCCAGCAGCTTACTGGGGGGGAACTACGAGCAGTACTTC,CASSLLGGNYEQYF
NA,NA,TRBJ1-5,TRBV25-1,TGTGCCAGCAGTGAATTCGGACAGCCAAATCAGCCCCAGCATTTT,CASSEFGQPNQPQHF
NA,NA,TRBJ2-2,TRBV5-1,TGCGCCAGCAGCTTGGTTGGGCGAACGAACACCGGGGAGCTGTTTTTT,CASSLVGRTNTGELFF
NA,NA,TRBJ1-3,TRBV6-1,TGTGCCAGCAGTGAAGGGACAGCCCTTGCCATATATTTT,CASSEGTALAIYF
NA,NA,TRBJ2-5,TRBV14,TGTGCCAGCAGCCCGTTAGGAGGACAGAAGAAAGAGACCCAGTACTTC,CASSPLGGQKKETQYF
NA,NA,TRBJ1-2,TRBV11-2,TGTGCCAGCAGCTTAGGCGCGTTTGTTGGCTACACCTTC,CASSLGAFVGYTF
NA,NA,TRBJ2-7,TRBV4-2,TGTGCCAGCAGCCAAGCAAGGGGCACCTACGAGCAGTACTTC,CASSQARGTYEQYF
NA,NA,TRBJ1-1,TRBV6-2/TRBV6-3,TGTGCCAGCAGTTACGCTTATCGGGAAGCTTTCTTT,CASSYAYREAFF
NA,NA,TRBJ1-2,TRBV3-1/TRBV3-2,TGTGCCAGCAGCCAAGACATGCGGGATAACTATGGCTACACCTTC,CASSQDMRDNYGYTF
TRBD2,NA,TRBJ2-4,TRBV4-2,TGTGCCAGCACCGAAACACTAGCGGGGGGGCCGCGAGTCAAAAACATTCAGTACTTC,CASTETLAGGPRVKNIQYF
TRBD1,NA,TRBJ1-1,TRBV19,TGTGCCAGTCGGGACAGCCCGTTCGAGAACACTGAAGCTTTCTTT,CASRDSPFENTEAFF
NA,NA,TRBJ1-1,TRBV5-6,TGTGCCAGCAGCTGGGCCTTGAACACTGAAGCTTTCTTT,CASSWALNTEAFF
TRBD2,NA,TRBJ2-2,TRBV4-2,TGTGCCAGCAGCCAACGACTTCTAGCGGGGGGGCCGCAGGGAAACACCGGGGAGCTGTTTTTT,CASSQRLLAGGPQGNTGELFF
TRBD2,NA,TRBJ2-1,TRBV6-5,TGTGCCAGCAGTTACTCCTCGGGGGGGCCCAATGAGCAGTTCTTC,CASSYSSGGPNEQFF
TRBD2,once,TRBJ2-1,TRBV3-1/TRBV3-2,TGTGCCAGCAGCCCGGTAGCGGGGGGGCGTGGAAATGAGCAGTTCTTC,CASSPVAGGRGNEQFF
NA,NA,TRBJ1-6,TRBV9,TGTGCCAGCAGCGCAAACAGCGGTGGCAATTCACCCCTCCACTTT,CASSANSGGNSPLHF
NA,NA,TRBJ2-1,TRBV4-2,TGTGCCAGCAGCCAAGATCCGGTTCCAAATGAGCAGTTCTTC,CASSQDPVPNEQFF
NA,NA,TRBJ1-1,TRBV7-6,TGTGCCAGCAGCAAACAGGGCGGGGGCACTGAAGCTTTCTTT,CASSKQGGGTEAFF
NA,NA,TRBJ1-5,TRBV19,TGTGCCAGTAGACCTCTCCAGGGAGGGCAGCCCCAGCATTTT,CASRPLQGGQPQHF
NA,NA,TRBJ1-6,TRBV3-1/TRBV3-2,TGTGCCAGCAGCCATAACAGGGATTCACCCCTCCACTTT,CASSHNRDSPLHF
TRBD2,NA,TRBJ2-5,TRBV3-1/TRBV3-2,TGTGCCAGCAGCCAACCCGGACTAGCGCAAACGGAGACCCAGTACTTC,CASSQPGLAQTETQYF
NA,NA,TRBJ2-1,TRBV7-2,TGTGCCAGCAGCAAGACTAGTACCTACAATGAGCAGTTCTTC,CASSKTSTYNEQFF
NA,NA,TRBJ1-1,TRBV7-2,TGTGCCAGCAGCTTCACAGCAGGAAACACTGAAGCTTTCTTT,CASSFTAGNTEAFF
NA,NA,TRBJ1-2,TRBV7-2,TGTGCCAGCAGCCCCTCCGCGTATGGCTACACCTTC,CASSPSAYGYTF
NA,NA,TRBJ2-3,TRBV19,TGTGCCAGTAGTATAGTAGTGGGCACAGATACGCAGTATTTT,CASSIVVGTDTQYF
NA,NA,TRBJ1-1,TRBV14,TGTGCCAGCAGCCCCCTGCGGGGGACGACTGAAGCTTTCTTT,CASSPLRGTTEAFF
NA,NA,TRBJ1-1,TRBV7-8,TGTGCCAGCAGCTTAGATCCAGGGAACACTGAAGCTTTCTTT,CASSLDPGNTEAFF
TRBD1,NA,TRBJ1-4,TRBV9,TGTGCCAGCAGCCCTAAGGGACAGGGAAGAGAAAAACTGTTTTTT,CASSPKGQGREKLFF
TRBD2,NA,TRBJ2-1,TRBV2,TGTGCCAGCACCGGACTAGCGGGGGTTCCTCCGTTCTTC,CASTGLAGVPPFF
TRBD2,NA,TRBJ2-3,TRBV5-4,TGTGCCAGCAGCCGTAGCGGGGGGGTGTCAGATACGCAGTATTTT,CASSRSGGVSDTQYF